This T cell receptor (beta chain) was sequenced in a study of control samples from healthy donors and cancer patients. The repertoire was sequenced with immunoSEQ multiplex PCR; TCRdb's copy has only in-frame clones and lacks some. The sample gives 100,000 to 150,000 clones, about 88% of which show up once; roughly 3.2% is in the top ten. Per germline, CDR1 SGHTA and CDR2 FQGTGA. Losses at the gene ends were 6 bases for V and 2 bases for J; bases not matched to a gene: 4. This CDR3 has 15 amino acids. This chain links TRBV7-3 with TRBJ2-1, with 10 bases lining up with TRBD2. This clonotype was sampled from a man over 45 in good health. Material for sequencing was blood. DNA of the CDR3: TGTGCCAGCAGTTTCAGCGGGGGGGCCTACAATGAGCAGTTCTTC. Amino acids: CASSFSGGAYNEQFF. Looking up the rest from reference TRBV7-3 and TRBJ2-1 gives the full variable domain: GAGVSQTPSNKVTEKGKYVELRCDPISGHTALYWYRQSLGQGPEFLIYFQGTGAADDSGLPNDRFFAVRPEGSVSTLKIQRTERGDSAVYLCASSFSGGAYNEQFFGPGTRLTVL.